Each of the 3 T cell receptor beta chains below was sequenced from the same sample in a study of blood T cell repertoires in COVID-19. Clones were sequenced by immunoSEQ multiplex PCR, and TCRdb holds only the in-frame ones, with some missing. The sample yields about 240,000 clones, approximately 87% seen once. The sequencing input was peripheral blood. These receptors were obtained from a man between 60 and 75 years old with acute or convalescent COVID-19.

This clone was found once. The CDR3 spells CATSDLGLAGVTDTQYF. DNA for the CDR3: TGTGCCACCAGTGATCTAGGACTAGCGGGAGTTACAGATACGCAGTATTTT. The chain employs TRBV24-1 and TRBJ2-3; 13 nucleotides match TRBD2. Unmatched junction bases numbered 5, after V lost 3 bases and J lost 3 bases. CDR3 size: 17 residues. Germline CDR1 is KGHDR and CDR2 is SFDVKD.

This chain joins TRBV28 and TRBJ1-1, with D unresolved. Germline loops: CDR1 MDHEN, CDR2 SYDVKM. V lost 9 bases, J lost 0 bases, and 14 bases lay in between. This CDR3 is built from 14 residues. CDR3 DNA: TGTGCCAGTGTGAGAAGTCAAGTGAACACTGAAGCTTTCTTT. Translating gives CASVRSQVNTEAFF.

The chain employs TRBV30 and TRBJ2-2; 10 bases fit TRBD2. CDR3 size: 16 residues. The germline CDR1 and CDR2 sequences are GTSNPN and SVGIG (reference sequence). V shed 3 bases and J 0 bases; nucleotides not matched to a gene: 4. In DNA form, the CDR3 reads TGTGCCTGGAGAATTACTAGCGGGGCGAACACCGGGGAGCTGTTTTTT. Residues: CAWRITSGANTGELFF.